Sequencing of this T cell receptor beta chain was carried out in a study of response to subunit inactivated influenza vaccine. The CDR3 is 14 amino acids. In germline, CDR1 is SGHTA, CDR2 FQGNSA. The V end was cut by 3 bases, the J end by 6 bases, with 15 bases between. TCRdb reanalysed the RT-PCR reads using MiXCR and keeps one entry per CDR3 protein. The data show about 540,000 distinct CDR3 sequences, less than 25% seen once. These same data were also listed under a study on T cells expressing NK-cell markers. That study adds: The TCR beta cDNA came from 5'RACE template switching with UMIs.

The V call is TRBV7-2, the J call TRBJ2-7; D gene uncertain. This specimen was CD4+ T cells sorted from PBMCs, taken less than 13 days after vaccination. The TCR was taken from a man aged 50 to 60 who received an inactivated influenza vaccine. The CDR3 DNA follows: TGTGCCAGCAGCTTGACGCTTCCCCTGTTCGAGCAGTACTTC. It codes for CASSLTLPLFEQYF.